This T cell receptor beta chain was captured in a study of Tregs in tolerant kidney transplant recipients. Study-wide points: Donor-specific Treg expansion exceeded global Treg expansion in tolerant patients, suggesting antigen drive.

Germline trimming cut 5 bases from V and 2 bases from J; bases unmatched to any gene: 14. This CDR3 contains 17 residues. CDR1 SNHLY and CDR2 FYNNEI come from the germline V gene. Comments on this clone: Antigen: not known.

Thawed PBMCs were FACS-sorted into unstimulated CD4+CD25+CD127- regulatory T cells, CD4+CD25- non-regulatory cells, CD4 and CD8 cells. Using immunoSEQ multiplex PCR, the repertoire was profiled, and TCRdb retains in-frame clones only, with some absent. This sample has about 78,000 clones, with around 93% found just once. The specimen comprised Tregs from blood, sampled before the transplant. The sequence was obtained from a human donor who received a combined kidney and bone marrow transplant. The chain has TRBV2 and TRBJ1-1; 7 bases agree with TRBD1. DNA for the CDR3: TGTGCCAGCAGTCGTAGCGGGACAGCAGGTAAAAACACTGAAGCTTTCTTT. Protein: CASSRSGTAGKNTEAFF.